A single sample gave rise to the 21 T cell receptor beta chains below, sequenced in a study of blood T cell repertoires in COVID-19. The method was immunoSEQ multiplex PCR; TCRdb's version includes in-frame clones alone and lacks a portion of them. The sample contains tens of thousands of clones, 70% to 90% of which appear only once. Sample: peripheral blood. Receptor source: a woman older than 75 with COVID-19, enrolled during active disease.

V is TRBV4-1 and J is TRBJ1-3; perhaps TRBD1 as D (5 bases). V lost 3 bases, J lost 0 bases, and 12 bases lay in between. The CDR3 runs 16 residues. The V gene's germline CDR1 is MGHRA and CDR2 YSYEKL. CDR3 sequence reads: CASSQRDLISGNTIYF. CDR3 bases: TGCGCCAGCAGCCAGCGGGACCTTATCTCTGGAAACACCATATATTTT.

The J gene is TRBJ2-4, the V gene TRBV19; 8 nucleotides line up with TRBD1. The germline V gene encodes CDR1 LNHDA and CDR2 SQIVND (reference sequence). The J segment lost 8 bases and the V segment lost 0 bases, leaving 12 bases of the junction unmatched. This CDR3 has 17 residues. In nucleotides, the CDR3 is TGTGCCAGTAGTATAGATCCCGGACAGGGCGGCGGATACATTCAGTACTTC. Translated: CASSIDPGQGGGYIQYF.

V usage is TRBV6-6 and J usage is TRBJ2-2; D uncertain. The CDR3 loop spans 14 amino acids. V was cut by 5 bases and J by 8 bases, with 15 bases left in between. Germline V lookup: CDR1 MNHNY, CDR2 SVGAGI (reference sequence). CDR3 in amino acids: CASSRSQLEGELFF. The DNA for the CDR3 is TGTGCCAGCAGTCGATCACAGTTGGAAGGGGAGCTGTTTTTT.

The chain carries TRBV5-4 and TRBJ1-4; 12 positions agree with TRBD1. The CDR3 length is 16 residues. Germline trimming cut 6 bases from V and 4 bases from J; bases unmatched to any gene: 7. Germline-derived CDR1 and CDR2 are SGHNT and YYREEE (reference sequence). DNA of the CDR3: TGTGCCAGCACCAAGGGACAGGGGGCTAATAATGAAAAACTGTTTTTT. As protein: CASTKGQGANNEKLFF.

The V gene is TRBV6-6, the J gene TRBJ2-5; D perhaps matches TRBD2 (6 bases). CDR1 and CDR2 from the germline V gene are MNHNY and SVGAGI (reference sequence). This CDR3 has 12 residues. The V gene lost 5 bases and the J gene lost 7 bases, with 11 bases spanning the gap. CDR3 loop: CASSPTEGTQYF. CDR3 coding DNA: TGTGCCAGCAGTCCCACGGAGGGGACCCAGTACTTC.

This chain uses TRBV4-2 with TRBJ1-1; D possibly corresponds to TRBD1 (5 bases). V was cut by 10 bases and J by 3 bases, with 12 bases left in between. The CDR3 sequence is 12 residues long. Germline V gene sequence: CDR1 LGHNA, CDR2 YNFKEQ. The CDR3 DNA sequence: TGTGCCACCGGGGGATTGGACACTGAAGCTTTCTTT. This translates into CATGGLDTEAFF.

This rearrangement joins TRBV27 to TRBJ2-6; no reliable D call. Germline V CDR1 and CDR2: MNHEY, SMNVEV (reference sequence). With 1 base removed from V and 0 bases from J, the gap between germline ends came to 7 bases. CDR3 size: 16 residues. Here the CDR3 DNA reads TGTGCCAGCAGTTTATTTAGGAGCTCTGGGGCCAACGTCCTGACTTTC. Encoded protein: CASSLFRSSGANVLTF.

The chain's CDR3 is CSVARGVSSYEQYF. In DNA, the CDR3 is TGCAGCGTTGCCAGGGGCGTGAGCTCCTACGAGCAGTACTTC. The chain is built from TRBV29-1 and TRBJ2-7; possible D gene TRBD1, 6 bases. CDR1 SQVTM and CDR2 ANQGSEA come from the germline V gene. The CDR3 consists of 14 residues. Trimming cost V 4 bases and J 0 bases, with 13 bases left between them.

This clone was counted at least ten times. The chain employs TRBV19 and TRBJ2-5; D call uncertain. The CDR3 is 14 residues long. V was pared by 6 bases and J by 4 bases, with 15 bases between. The V gene's germline CDR1 is LNHDA and CDR2 SQIVND (reference sequence). Here the CDR3 DNA reads TGTGCCAGTAGCCCATGGGCGTTAGGAGAGACCCAGTACTTC. Its protein is CASSPWALGETQYF.

The chain has TRBV15 and TRBJ1-1, with 7 bases identical to TRBD1. Losses at the gene ends were 5 bases for V and 0 bases for J; bases not matched to a gene: 9. CDR3 length equals 16 residues. Germline V CDR1 and CDR2: LNHNV, YYDKDF (reference sequence). The CDR3 loop is CATSLKGAPMNTEAFF. The CDR3 nucleotides read TGTGCCACCAGCTTAAAGGGGGCCCCCATGAACACTGAAGCTTTCTTT.

The J gene is TRBJ1-1, the V gene TRBV27; 9 bases align to TRBD1. CDR1 and CDR2 (germline): MNHEY, SMNVEV (reference sequence). V shed 4 bases, J shed 1 base, and the junction held 7 bases outside the gene matches. There are 16 residues in the CDR3. CDR3 sequence reads: CASSSGQGRRNTEAFF. The CDR3 nucleotides read TGTGCCAGCAGTTCAGGACAGGGGAGGCGGAACACTGAAGCTTTCTTT.

V is TRBV19 and J is TRBJ2-5; a possible D gene is TRBD1 (5 bases). V was clipped by 5 bases and J by 1 base, with 20 bases between them. Germline-derived CDR1 and CDR2 are LNHDA and SQIVND (reference sequence). The CDR3 is 17 residues long. The CDR3 loop reads CASSARVASLSQETQYF. CDR3 coding DNA: TGTGCCAGTAGTGCCAGGGTCGCCAGTCTTTCCCAAGAGACCCAGTACTTC.

This chain links TRBV21-1 with TRBJ2-6; the table assigns TRBD2, which was not confirmed against the DNA. TRBV21-1 is designated a pseudogene. This CDR3 has 15 residues. The CDR3 DNA reads as TGTGCCAGCAGCAATAGATACTCTGGGGCCAACGTCCTGACTTTC. This encodes CASSNRYSGANVLTF.

This chain links TRBV5-5 with TRBJ2-6; D is unclear. This CDR3 region has 16 residues. The V end lost 4 bases, the J end lost 2 bases, and 13 bases lay between the germline ends. CDR1 is SGHKS and CDR2 is YYEKEE in the germline V gene (reference sequence). The CDR3 DNA reads as TGTGCCAGCAGCCTTACTGGTTCGACTGGGGCCAACGTCCTGACTTTC. The encoded protein is CASSLTGSTGANVLTF.

The chain uses TRBV4-3 and TRBJ2-3, with a weak D call TRBD1 (5 bases). Trimming left V 1 base short and J 2 bases short, with 7 bases between. The CDR3 consists of 14 residues. Germline CDR1 is LGHNA and CDR2 is YSLEER. For the CDR3, the DNA is TGCGCCAGCAGCCAAGGACAGTACACAGATACGCAGTATTTT. It encodes CASSQGQYTDTQYF.

The rearrangement links TRBV7-2 to TRBJ2-3; the D gene is possibly TRBD2 (6 bases). Germline V gene lookup returns CDR1 SGHTA and CDR2 FQGNSA. This CDR3 spans 15 amino acids. V gave up 2 bases and J gave up 4 bases, with 13 bases separating them. Written as DNA, the CDR3 is TGTGCCAGCAGCTTAAATGCGGGGCAGTCAGATACGCAGTATTTT. It is translated as CASSLNAGQSDTQYF.

V and J are TRBV7-2 and TRBJ2-7; 7 nucleotides align to TRBD2. Losses at the gene ends were 5 bases for V and 3 bases for J; bases not matched to a gene: 7. The CDR3 sequence is 14 residues long. CDR1 is SGHTA and CDR2 is FQGNSA in the germline V gene. DNA for the CDR3: TGTGCCAGCAGCCATCAGCGGGGTGACTACGAGCAGTACTTC. Its protein product is CASSHQRGDYEQYF. Based on the CDR3 plus reference TRBV7-2 and TRBJ2-7, the full variable domain is GAGVSQSPSNKVTEKGKDVELRCDPISGHTALYWYRQSLGQGLEFLIYFQGNSAPDKSGLPSDRFSAERTGGSVSTLTIQRTQQEDSAVYLCASSHQRGDYEQYFGPGTRLTVT.

The chain has TRBV12-5 and TRBJ2-3, with D possibly TRBD1 on 7 matching bases. The CDR3 covers 19 residues. The V and J ends lost 2 bases and 2 bases respectively, with 23 bases between them. Germline V gene sequence: CDR1 LGHNT, CDR2 FRNRAP. The DNA for the CDR3 is TGTGCTAGTGGTTTGAGACGTTGGGGGCAGGGGGGACTCACAGATACGCAGTATTTT. As protein: CASGLRRWGQGGLTDTQYF.

The gene calls are TRBV2 and TRBJ1-1, with TRBD1 as a possible D gene (6 bases). The CDR3 is made up of 13 amino acids. Trimming pared 7 bases from V and 5 bases from J, leaving 14 bases between. Germline V CDR1 and CDR2: SNHLY, FYNNEI. CDR3 protein: CASTQAQGTEAFF. Written as DNA, the CDR3 is TGTGCCAGCACTCAGGCTCAGGGGACTGAAGCTTTCTTT.

This rearrangement joins TRBV9 to TRBJ2-2; D call uncertain. Trimming removed 0 bases at V and 0 bases at J, with 3 bases between. Germline CDR1 SGDLS, CDR2 YYNGEE. This CDR3 region has 14 residues. In DNA, the CDR3 is TGTGCCAGCAGCGTAGCTCCGAACACCGGGGAGCTGTTTTTT. It specifies CASSVAPNTGELFF.

This rearrangement joins TRBV7-2 to TRBJ1-4; D is possibly TRBD1 (5 bases). Germline V gene lookup returns CDR1 SGHTA and CDR2 FQGNSA. The CDR3 length is 14 residues. V was trimmed by 5 bases and J by 7 bases, leaving 14 bases between them. CDR3 nucleotides: TGTGCCAGCAGCCAGGCCAGGGTTAGTGAAAAACTGTTTTTT. This codes for CASSQARVSEKLFF.